This T cell receptor (beta chain) emerged from a study of blood T cell repertoires in COVID-19. Across the whole study: PBMCs, B-cell-depleted T cells, or T cells were the source of the cDNA or gDNA that made up the material.

In terms of age and location, participants ranged from about 18 to 95 years and lived in about two dozen US areas. This CDR3 comprises 13 residues. Germline V gene data show CDR1 as MNHEY and CDR2 as SMNVEV (reference sequence). V was shortened by 5 bases and J by 8 bases, with 14 bases between the two germline ends. Generated by immunoSEQ multiplex PCR, the TCRdb table keeps only in-frame clones and is missing some. The top ten clones hold roughly 3.1% of a sample with 250,000 to 300,000 clones, 84% of them seen once. This chain connects TRBV27 to TRBJ2-3, with D perhaps matching TRBD2 (6 bases). The sample was PBMCs or T cells enriched from blood (not recorded which). The TCR sequence derives from a man aged 50 or older who had recovered from COVID-19. The CDR3 is CASSHGTAFTQYF. In nucleotides, the CDR3 is TGTGCCAGCAGTCATGGGACTGCCTTTACGCAGTATTTT.